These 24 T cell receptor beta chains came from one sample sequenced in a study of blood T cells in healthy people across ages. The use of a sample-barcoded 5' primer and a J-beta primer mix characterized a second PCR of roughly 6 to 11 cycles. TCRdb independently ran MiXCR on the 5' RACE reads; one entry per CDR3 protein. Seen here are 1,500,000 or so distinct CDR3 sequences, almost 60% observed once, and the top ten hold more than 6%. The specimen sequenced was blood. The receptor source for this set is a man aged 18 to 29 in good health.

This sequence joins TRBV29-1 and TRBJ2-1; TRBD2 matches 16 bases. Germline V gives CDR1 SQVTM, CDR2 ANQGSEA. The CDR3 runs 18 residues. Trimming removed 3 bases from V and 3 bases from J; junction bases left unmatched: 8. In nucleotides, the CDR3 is TGCAGCGTTGAGGGGACTAGCGGGGGGGCTTACGTCTACAATGAGCAGTTCTTC. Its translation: CSVEGTSGGAYVYNEQFF.

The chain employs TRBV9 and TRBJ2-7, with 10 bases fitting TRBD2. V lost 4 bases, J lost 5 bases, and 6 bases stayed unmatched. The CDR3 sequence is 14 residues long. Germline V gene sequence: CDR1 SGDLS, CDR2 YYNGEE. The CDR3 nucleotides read TGTGCCAGCAGCCCTATAGCGGGAGGTAACGAGCAGTACTTC. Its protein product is CASSPIAGGNEQYF.

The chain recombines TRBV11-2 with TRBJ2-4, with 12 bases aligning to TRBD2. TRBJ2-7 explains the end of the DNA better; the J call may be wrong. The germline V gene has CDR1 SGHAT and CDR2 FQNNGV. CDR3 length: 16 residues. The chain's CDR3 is CASRGLAGRRSYEQYF. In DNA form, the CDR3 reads TGTGCCAGCAGGGGACTAGCGGGCCGACGGAGCTACGAGCAGTACTTC.

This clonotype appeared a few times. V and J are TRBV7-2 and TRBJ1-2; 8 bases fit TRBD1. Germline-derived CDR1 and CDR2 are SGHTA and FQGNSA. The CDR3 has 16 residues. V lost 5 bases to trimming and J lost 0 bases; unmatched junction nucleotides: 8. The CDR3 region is CASSHTTGVANYGYTF. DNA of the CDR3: TGTGCCAGCAGCCATACGACAGGGGTGGCTAACTATGGCTACACCTTC.

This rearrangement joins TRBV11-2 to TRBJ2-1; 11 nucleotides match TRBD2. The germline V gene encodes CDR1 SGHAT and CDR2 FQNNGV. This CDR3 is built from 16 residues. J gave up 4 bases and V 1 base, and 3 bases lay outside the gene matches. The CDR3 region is CASSLGASGGYNEQFF. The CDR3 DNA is TGTGCCAGCAGCTTAGGAGCTAGCGGGGGGTACAATGAGCAGTTCTTC. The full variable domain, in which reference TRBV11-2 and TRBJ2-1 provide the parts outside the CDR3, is EAGVAQSPRYKIIEKRQSVAFWCNPISGHATLYWYQQILGQGPKLLIQFQNNGVVDDSQLPKDRFSAERLKGVDSTLKIQPAKLEDSAVYLCASSLGASGGYNEQFFGPGTRLTVL.

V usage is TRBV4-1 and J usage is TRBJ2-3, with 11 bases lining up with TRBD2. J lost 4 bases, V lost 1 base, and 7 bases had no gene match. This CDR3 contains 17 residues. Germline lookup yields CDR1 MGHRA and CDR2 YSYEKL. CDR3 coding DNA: TGCGCCAGCAGCCAAGGGTGGACTAGCGGGCGCGCAGATACGCAGTATTTT. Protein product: CASSQGWTSGRADTQYF.

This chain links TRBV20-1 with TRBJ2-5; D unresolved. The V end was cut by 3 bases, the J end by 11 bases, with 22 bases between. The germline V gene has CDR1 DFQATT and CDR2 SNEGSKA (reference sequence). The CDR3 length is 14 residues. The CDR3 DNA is TGCAGTGCTAGTGAGGACGGCCCATCCGTGGCGCAGTACTTC. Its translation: CSASEDGPSVAQYF.

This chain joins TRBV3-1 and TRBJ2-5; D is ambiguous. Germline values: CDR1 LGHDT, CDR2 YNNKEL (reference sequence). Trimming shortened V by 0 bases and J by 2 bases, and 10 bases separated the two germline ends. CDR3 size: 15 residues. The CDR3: CASSQDLASQETQYF. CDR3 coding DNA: TGTGCCAGCAGCCAAGATCTTGCTTCTCAAGAGACCCAGTACTTC.

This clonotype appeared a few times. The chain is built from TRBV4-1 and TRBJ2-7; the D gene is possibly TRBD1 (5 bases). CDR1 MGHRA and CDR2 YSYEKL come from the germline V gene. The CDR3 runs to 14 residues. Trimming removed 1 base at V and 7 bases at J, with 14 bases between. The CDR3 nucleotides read TGCGCCAGCAGCCAAGGGCAGGGTACAGTGGAGCAGTACTTC. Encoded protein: CASSQGQGTVEQYF.

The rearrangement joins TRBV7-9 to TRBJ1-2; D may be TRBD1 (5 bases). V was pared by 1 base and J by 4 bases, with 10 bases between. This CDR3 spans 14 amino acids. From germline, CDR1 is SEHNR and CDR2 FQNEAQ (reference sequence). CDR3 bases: TGTGCCAGCAGCTTAGTGGGGCACCGCTATGGCTACACCTTC. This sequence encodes CASSLVGHRYGYTF. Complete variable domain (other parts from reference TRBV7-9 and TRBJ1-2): DTGVSQNPRHKITKRGQNVTFRCDPISEHNRLYWYRQTLGQGPEFLTYFQNEAQLEKSRLLSDRFSAERPKGSFSTLEIQRTEQGDSAMYLCASSLVGHRYGYTFGSGTRLTVV.

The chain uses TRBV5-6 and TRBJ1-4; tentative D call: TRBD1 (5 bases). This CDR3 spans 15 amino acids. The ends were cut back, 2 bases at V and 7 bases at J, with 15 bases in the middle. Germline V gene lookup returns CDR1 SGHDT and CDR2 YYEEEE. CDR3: CASSFGLGRGEKLFF. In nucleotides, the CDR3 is TGTGCCAGCAGCTTCGGACTGGGGAGGGGTGAAAAACTGTTTTTT.

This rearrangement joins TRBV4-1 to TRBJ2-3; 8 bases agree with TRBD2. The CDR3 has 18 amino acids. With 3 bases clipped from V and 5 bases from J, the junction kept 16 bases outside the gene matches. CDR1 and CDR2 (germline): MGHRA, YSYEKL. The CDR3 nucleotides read TGCGCCAGCAGCCACGAAAAGGGAGCGGGAGTCAGAAGAGATACGCAGTATTTT. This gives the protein CASSHEKGAGVRRDTQYF.

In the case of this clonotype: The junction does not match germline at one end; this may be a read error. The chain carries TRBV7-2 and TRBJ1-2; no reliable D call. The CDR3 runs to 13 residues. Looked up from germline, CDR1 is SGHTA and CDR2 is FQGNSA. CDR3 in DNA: TGTGCCAGGAGCTTGGACGATAACTATGGCTACACCTTC. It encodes CARSLDDNYGYTF. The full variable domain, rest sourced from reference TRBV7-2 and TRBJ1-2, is GAGVSQSPSNKVTEKGKDVELRCDPISGHTALYWYRQSLGQGLEFLIYFQGNSAPDKSGLPSDRFSAERTGGSVSTLTIQRTQQEDSAVYLCARSLDDNYGYTFGSGTRLTVV.

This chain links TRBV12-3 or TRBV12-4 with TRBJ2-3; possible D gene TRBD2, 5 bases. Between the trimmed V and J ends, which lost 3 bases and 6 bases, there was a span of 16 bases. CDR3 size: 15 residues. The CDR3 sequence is CASSLGAAPGDTQYF. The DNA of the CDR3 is TGTGCCAGCAGTTTGGGAGCGGCCCCGGGGGATACGCAGTATTTT.

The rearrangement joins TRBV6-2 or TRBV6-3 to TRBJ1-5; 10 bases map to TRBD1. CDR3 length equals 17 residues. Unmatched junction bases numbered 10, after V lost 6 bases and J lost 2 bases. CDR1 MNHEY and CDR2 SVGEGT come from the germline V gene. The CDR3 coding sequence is TGTGCCAGCAGGAAATGGGACAGGGGAATTGGCAATCAGCCCCAGCATTTT. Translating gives CASRKWDRGIGNQPQHF.

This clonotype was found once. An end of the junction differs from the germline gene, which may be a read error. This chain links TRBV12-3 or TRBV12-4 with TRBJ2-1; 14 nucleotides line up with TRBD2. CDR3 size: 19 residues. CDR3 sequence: CAGSQIVGTSGSSYNEQFF. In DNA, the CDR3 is TGTGCCGGCAGCCAGATAGTCGGGACTAGCGGGAGTTCCTACAATGAGCAGTTCTTC.

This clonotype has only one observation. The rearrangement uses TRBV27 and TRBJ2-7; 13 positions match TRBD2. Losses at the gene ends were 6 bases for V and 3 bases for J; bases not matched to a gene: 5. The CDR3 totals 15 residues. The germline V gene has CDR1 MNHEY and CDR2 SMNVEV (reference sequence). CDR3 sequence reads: CASRLLAGGGYEQYF. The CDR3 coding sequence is TGTGCCAGCAGGCTACTAGCGGGAGGGGGCTACGAGCAGTACTTC.

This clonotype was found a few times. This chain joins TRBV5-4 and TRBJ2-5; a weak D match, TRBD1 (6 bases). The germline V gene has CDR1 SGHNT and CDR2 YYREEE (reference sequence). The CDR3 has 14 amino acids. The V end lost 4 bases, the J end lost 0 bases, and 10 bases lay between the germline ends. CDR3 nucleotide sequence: TGTGCCAGCAGCCCCGGACAGTACCAAGAGACCCAGTACTTC. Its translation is CASSPGQYQETQYF. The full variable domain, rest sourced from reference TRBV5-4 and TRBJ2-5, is ETGVTQSPTHLIKTRGQQVTLRCSSQSGHNTVSWYQQALGQGPQFIFQYYREEENGRGNFPPRFSGLQFPNYSSELNVNALELDDSALYLCASSPGQYQETQYFGPGTRLLVL.

CDR3 amino acids: CSARDRRAGYNEQFF. The CDR3 nucleotides are TGCAGTGCTAGAGATCGGCGAGCGGGATACAATGAGCAGTTCTTC. The V gene is TRBV20-1, the J gene TRBJ2-1; 7 positions match TRBD2. This CDR3 is 15 amino acids long. Germline V gene data show CDR1 as DFQATT and CDR2 as SNEGSKA (reference sequence). V lost 0 bases to trimming and J lost 4 bases; unmatched junction nucleotides: 6.

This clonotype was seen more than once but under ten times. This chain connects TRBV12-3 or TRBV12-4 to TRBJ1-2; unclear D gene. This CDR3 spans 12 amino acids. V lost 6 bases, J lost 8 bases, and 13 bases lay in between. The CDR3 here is CASSPGPAGYTF. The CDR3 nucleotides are TGTGCCAGCAGCCCCGGACCGGCCGGCTACACCTTC.

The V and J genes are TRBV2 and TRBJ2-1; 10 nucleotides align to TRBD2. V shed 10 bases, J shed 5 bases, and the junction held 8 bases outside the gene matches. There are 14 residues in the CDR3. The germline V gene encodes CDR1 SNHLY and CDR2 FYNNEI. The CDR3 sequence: CAILAGESDNEQFF. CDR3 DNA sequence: TGTGCCATCCTAGCGGGAGAATCGGACAATGAGCAGTTCTTC.

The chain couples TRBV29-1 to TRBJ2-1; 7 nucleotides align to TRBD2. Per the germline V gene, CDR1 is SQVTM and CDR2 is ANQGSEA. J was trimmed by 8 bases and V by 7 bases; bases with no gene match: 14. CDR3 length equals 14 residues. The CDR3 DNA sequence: TGCAGCGGCGGCCGGGAGCGGGACTGGGATGAGCAGTTCTTC. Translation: CSGGRERDWDEQFF.

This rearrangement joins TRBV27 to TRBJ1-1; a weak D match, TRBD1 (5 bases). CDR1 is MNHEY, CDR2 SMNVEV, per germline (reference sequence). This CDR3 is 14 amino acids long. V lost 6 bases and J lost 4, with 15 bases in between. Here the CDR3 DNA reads TGTGCCAGCAGCCCCCGGGGGGGTACCACTGAAGCTTTCTTT. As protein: CASSPRGGTTEAFF.

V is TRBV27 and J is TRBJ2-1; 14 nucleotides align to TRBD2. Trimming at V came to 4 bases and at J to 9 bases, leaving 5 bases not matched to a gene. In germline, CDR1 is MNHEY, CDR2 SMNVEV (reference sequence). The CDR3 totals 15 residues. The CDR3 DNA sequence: TGTGCCAGCAGTTCCGGGACTAGCGGGAGTGGTGAGCAGTTCTTC. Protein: CASSSGTSGSGEQFF.